Listed below are T cell receptor beta chains from one sample, sequenced in a study of cytomegalovirus exposure and HLA in healthy donors. The table came from immunoSEQ multiplex PCR; TCRdb's copy has only in-frame clones and leaves some out. In the table there are approximately 31,000 clones, 87% of which are singletons. What was sequenced was PBMCs. These receptors were obtained from a boy aged 5-17 years in good health and CMV-seronegative. Each CDR3 is given with its conserved first and last residue. D genes are given only for firm matches. The listing skips clone size in some rows; elsewhere it reads once, few, many or a size class.

abundance	d_gene	v_gene	j_gene	CDR3aa	CDR3nt
-	-	TRBV11-2	TRBJ2-1	CASSLNFPGEQFF	TGTGCCAGCAGCTTAAACTTCCCGGGGGAGCAGTTCTTC
-	-	TRBV19	TRBJ1-4	CASWTSTNEKLFF	TGTGCCAGTTGGACATCAACTAATGAAAAACTGTTTTTT
-	TRBD2	TRBV11-2	TRBJ2-5	CASKTSGGRQETQYF	TGTGCCAGCAAGACTAGCGGGGGGCGACAAGAGACCCAGTACTTC
-	TRBD1	TRBV19	TRBJ2-7	CASSIHPTGGRTYEQYF	TGTGCCAGTAGTATCCATCCGACAGGGGGAAGAACCTACGAGCAGTACTTC
-	TRBD1	TRBV6-1	TRBJ2-3	CASRGQLTDTQYF	TGTGCCAGCAGGGGACAGCTCACAGATACGCAGTATTTT
-	TRBD1	TRBV11-3	TRBJ2-1	CASRGQGNEQFF	TGTGCCAGCAGAGGACAGGGGAATGAGCAGTTCTTC
-	-	TRBV2	TRBJ1-3	CASSEAKGVGNTIYF	TGTGCCAGCAGTGAAGCGAAAGGGGTCGGAAACACCATATATTTT
-	-	TRBV6-5	TRBJ2-3	CASGSEVDTQYF	TGTGCCAGCGGTTCAGAGGTAGATACGCAGTATTTT
-	-	TRBV2	TRBJ1-2	CASSARYYGYTF	TGTGCCAGCAGTGCGAGGTACTATGGCTACACCTTC
-	TRBD1	TRBV5-1	TRBJ1-2	CASSWTGQPNYGYTF	TGCGCCAGCAGCTGGACGGGACAGCCCAACTATGGCTACACCTTC
once	-	TRBV6-1	TRBJ2-3	CASSDVEGSSTDTQYF	TGTGCCAGCAGTGATGTGGAGGGGTCTAGCACAGATACGCAGTATTTT
once	TRBD1	TRBV18	TRBJ1-2	CASSEGFGTGLLSF	TGTGCCAGCTCAGAGGGATTCGGGACAGGACTCCTGAGCTTC
-	TRBD2	TRBV4-2	TRBJ2-3	CASSQGQRGRGDTQYF	TGTGCCAGCAGCCAAGGACAGCGGGGGCGCGGAGATACGCAGTATTTT
-	-	TRBV6-5	TRBJ2-4	CASSYSRQGKNIQYF	TGTGCCAGCAGTTACTCGAGGCAGGGAAAAAACATTCAGTACTTC
-	-	TRBV19	TRBJ1-3	CASTDRGNTIYF	TGTGCCAGTACTGACAGGGGAAACACCATATATTTT
once	TRBD1	TRBV25-1	TRBJ1-2	CASSEQGANYGYTF	TGTGCCAGCAGTGAACAGGGGGCTAACTATGGCTACACCTTC
-	-	TRBV28	TRBJ2-2	CASSGTRKNTGELFF	TGTGCCAGTTCCGGGACAAGGAAGAACACCGGGGAGCTGTTTTTT
-	-	TRBV19	TRBJ2-7	CASTPTGTFSSYEQYF	TGTGCCAGTACCCCCACTGGGACTTTCAGCTCCTACGAGCAGTACTTC
-	-	TRBV2	TRBJ1-3	CASSVRQVSHIYF	TGTGCCAGCAGTGTAAGGCAGGTGTCCCACATATATTTT
-	-	TRBV18	TRBJ2-7	CASSPVAGSYEQYF	TGTGCCAGCTCACCAGTGGCAGGGTCCTACGAGCAGTACTTC
-	-	TRBV6-5	TRBJ1-2	CASRATGNYGYTF	TGTGCCAGCAGAGCGACTGGTAACTATGGCTACACCTTC
few	-	TRBV6-1	TRBJ2-7	CASSENRHYEQYF	TGTGCCAGCAGTGAAAACAGACACTACGAGCAGTACTTC
-	-	TRBV5-1	TRBJ1-1	CASTRGANTEAFF	TGCGCCAGCACACGGGGGGCGAACACTGAAGCTTTCTTT
-	-	TRBV6-1	TRBJ2-7	CASSDGGMGYEQYF	TGTGCCAGCAGTGACGGGGGTATGGGATACGAGCAGTACTTC
-	-	TRBV7-9	TRBJ2-2	CASSLARTGELFF	TGTGCCAGCAGCTTAGCGCGAACCGGGGAGCTGTTTTTT
once	TRBD1	TRBV4-2	TRBJ1-5	CASSLGQPNQPQHF	TGTGCCAGCAGCCTGGGACAGCCTAATCAGCCCCAGCATTTT
once	TRBD1	TRBV4-3	TRBJ1-2	CASSQEGTGVDGYTF	TGCGCCAGCAGCCAAGAGGGGACAGGGGTGGATGGCTACACCTTC
-	-	TRBV7-2	TRBJ2-5	CASSSLQGGGLQETQYF	TGTGCCAGCAGCAGCCTCCAAGGGGGGGGGTTACAAGAGACCCAGTACTTC
-	-	TRBV4-1	TRBJ2-4	CASSQDGVRLAKNIQYF	TGCGCCAGCAGCCAAGATGGTGTCAGACTAGCCAAAAACATTCAGTACTTC
once	TRBD1	TRBV7-9	TRBJ1-4	CASSLTPTGRATNEKLFF	TGTGCCAGCAGCTTAACTCCGACAGGGAGAGCAACTAATGAAAAACTGTTTTTT
few	-	TRBV27	TRBJ1-5	CASSLHSGQQPQHF	TGTGCCAGCAGTTTGCACAGTGGGCAGCAGCCCCAGCATTTT
-	-	TRBV11-1	TRBJ2-1	CASSLRNEQFF	TGTGCCAGCAGCTTACGGAATGAGCAGTTCTTC
few	-	TRBV4-2	TRBJ1-1	CASSQVSGKTEAFF	TGTGCCAGCAGCCAAGTTTCCGGGAAAACTGAAGCTTTCTTT
-	-	TRBV19	TRBJ1-6	CASSRIQGGISPLHF	TGTGCCAGTAGTAGAATCCAGGGAGGAATTTCACCCCTCCACTTT
once	-	TRBV25-1	TRBJ2-7	CASSEYRSSYEQYF	TGTGCCAGCAGTGAATATAGGAGCTCCTACGAGCAGTACTTC
-	-	TRBV18	TRBJ1-6	CASSPQGQSYNSPLHF	TGTGCCAGCTCACCCCAGGGGCAGAGTTATAATTCACCCCTCCACTTT
-	-	TRBV6-4	TRBJ1-6	CASSVEGVVGSPLHF	TGTGCCAGCAGTGTTGAAGGGGTGGTCGGTTCACCCCTCCACTTT
once	-	TRBV14	TRBJ2-1	CASSQNPGIYNGQFF	TGTGCCAGCAGCCAAAACCCGGGAATCTACAATGGGCAGTTCTTC
-	-	TRBV5-5	TRBJ2-3	CASSFGVTDTQYF	TGTGCCAGCAGCTTCGGAGTTACAGATACGCAGTATTTT
-	-	TRBV29-1	TRBJ2-1	CSVEAPRRGIYNEQFF	TGCAGCGTTGAAGCCCCCCGGCGGGGAATATACAATGAGCAGTTCTTC
-	-	TRBV7-6	TRBJ1-1	CANSRVSPEAFF	TGTGCCAACTCGCGAGTATCCCCTGAAGCTTTCTTT